The source of this TCR beta chain is a study of OX40 agonist ivuxolimab in advanced cancers. Here immunoSEQ multiplex PCR was the method, and the copy in TCRdb shows in-frame clones only, minus some. The sample has some 59,000 clones; approximately 79% are singletons. Blood was sampled at baseline, cycle 4 day 1, and cycle 7 day 1. Trimming at V came to 5 bases and at J to 4 bases, leaving 6 bases not matched to a gene. This CDR3 is built from 14 residues. The germline gives CDR1 SGHTA, CDR2 FQGNSA. This clone was counted once. Its target is unknown. Study results and caveats: At 0.1-3.0 mg/kg, partial responders had clonal expansion among the lowest observed.

The receptor was derived from an adult with an advanced solid tumor such as melanoma, head and neck, liver or kidney cancer. This specimen was CD4+ or CD8+ T cells sorted from blood, taken in a trial of the OX40 agonist ivuxolimab. The chain links TRBV7-2 to TRBJ2-5; 8 positions agree with TRBD2. CDR3: CASSDGTRGETQYF. CDR3 sequence (DNA): TGTGCCAGCAGCGACGGGACTAGGGGAGAGACCCAGTACTTC.